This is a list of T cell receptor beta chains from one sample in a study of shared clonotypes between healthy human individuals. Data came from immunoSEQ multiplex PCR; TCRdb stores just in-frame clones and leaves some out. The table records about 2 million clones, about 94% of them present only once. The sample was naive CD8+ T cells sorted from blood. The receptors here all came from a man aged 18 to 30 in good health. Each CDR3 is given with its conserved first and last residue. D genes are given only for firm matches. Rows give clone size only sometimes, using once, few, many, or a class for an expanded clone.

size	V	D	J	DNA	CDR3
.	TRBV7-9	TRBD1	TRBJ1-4	TGTGCCAGCAGCTACCGAGGACAGGGGATAGAAAAACTGTTTTTT	CASSYRGQGIEKLFF
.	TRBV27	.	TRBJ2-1	TGTGCCAGCAGTTTATTGGGGGGTACCTCCTACAATGAGCAGTTCTTC	CASSLLGGTSYNEQFF
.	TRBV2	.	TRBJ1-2	TGTGCCAGCAGTGAACCAGGGATGGACTATGGCTACACCTTC	CASSEPGMDYGYTF
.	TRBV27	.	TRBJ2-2	TGTGCCACCTCCGACGCCACCGGGGAGCTGTTTTTT	CATSDATGELFF
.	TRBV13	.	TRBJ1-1	TGTGCCAGCAGCTTAGGGCTCGGACAGTTGAACACTGAAGCTTTCTTT	CASSLGLGQLNTEAFF
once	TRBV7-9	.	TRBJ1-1	TGTGCCAGCAGCTGGGGGTGGGGAGGGGACACTGAAGCTTTCTTT	CASSWGWGGDTEAFF
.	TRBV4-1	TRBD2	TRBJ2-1	TGCGCCAGCAGCCATAAACTAGCGGGAGTTCACAATGAGCAGTTCTTC	CASSHKLAGVHNEQFF
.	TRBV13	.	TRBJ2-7	TGTGCCAGCAGCTGGGGCCCGGGAACAGGGTCCTACGAGCAGTACTTC	CASSWGPGTGSYEQYF
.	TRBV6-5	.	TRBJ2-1	TGTGCCAGCAGTTCCCTAGCTATCTATGAGCAGTTCTTC	CASSSLAIYEQFF
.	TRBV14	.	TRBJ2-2	TGTGCCAGCAGCCTTCTACAGGGGAACACCGGGGAGCTGTTTTTT	CASSLLQGNTGELFF
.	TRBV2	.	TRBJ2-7	TGTGCCAGCAGTTTTTACGGGACCTCCTACGAGCAGTACTTC	CASSFYGTSYEQYF
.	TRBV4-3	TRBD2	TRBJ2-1	TGCGCCAGCAGCCTCGGACTAGCGGAATACAATGAGCAGTTCTTC	CASSLGLAEYNEQFF
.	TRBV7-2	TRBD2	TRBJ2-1	TGTGCCAGCAGCTTAGTGGTTGCGGGAGCTAATCCCGGTGAGCAGTTCTTC	CASSLVVAGANPGEQFF
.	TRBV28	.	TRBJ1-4	TGTGCCAGCAGTCCCCCGACCGCAACTAATGAAAAACTGTTTTTT	CASSPPTATNEKLFF
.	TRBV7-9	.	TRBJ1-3	TGTGCCAGCCACCGGGGCTTAGCAGGAAACACCATATATTTT	CASHRGLAGNTIYF
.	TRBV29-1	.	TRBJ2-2	TGCAGCGTTGCCGGGACCGGGGAGCTGTTTTTT	CSVAGTGELFF
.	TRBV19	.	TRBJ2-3	TGTGCCAGTAGTATATGGCTGGGTGATACGCAGTATTTT	CASSIWLGDTQYF
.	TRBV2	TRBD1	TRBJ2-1	TGTGCCAGCAAGGGACAGGGTGCATCCAATGAGCAGTTCTTC	CASKGQGASNEQFF
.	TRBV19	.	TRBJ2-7	TGTGCCAGTAGTATAATGGAGAATTCCTACGAGCAGTACTTC	CASSIMENSYEQYF
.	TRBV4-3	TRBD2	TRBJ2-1	TGCGCCAGCACCGAAGGGGTAGCGGGAGAAGCTTACAATGAGCAGTTCTTC	CASTEGVAGEAYNEQFF
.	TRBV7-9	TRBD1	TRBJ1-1	TGTGCCAGCAGCTCGGGACAGGGGAACACTGAAGCTTTCTTT	CASSSGQGNTEAFF
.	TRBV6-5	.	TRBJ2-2	TGTGCCACCACAGGGTGGAACACCGGGGAGCTGTTTTTT	CATTGWNTGELFF